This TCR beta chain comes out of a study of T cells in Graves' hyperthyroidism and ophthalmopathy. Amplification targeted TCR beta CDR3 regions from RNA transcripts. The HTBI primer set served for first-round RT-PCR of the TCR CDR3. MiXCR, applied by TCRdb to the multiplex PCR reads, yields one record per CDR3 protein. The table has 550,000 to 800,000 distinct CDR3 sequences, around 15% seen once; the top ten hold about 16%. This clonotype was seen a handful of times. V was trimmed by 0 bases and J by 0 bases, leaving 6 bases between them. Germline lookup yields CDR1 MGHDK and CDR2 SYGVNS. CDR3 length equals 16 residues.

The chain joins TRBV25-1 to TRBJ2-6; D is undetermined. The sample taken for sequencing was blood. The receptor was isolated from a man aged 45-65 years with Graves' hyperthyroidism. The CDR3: CASSEYKSSGANVLTF. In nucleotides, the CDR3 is TGTGCCAGCAGTGAATATAAGAGCTCTGGGGCCAACGTCCTGACTTTC.